This entry lists 31 T cell receptor beta chains sequenced from one sample in a study of T cell changes during pregnancy in multiple sclerosis. TCRdb keeps only in-frame clones here, not all; method: immunoSEQ multiplex PCR. The sample lists some 14,000 clones, almost 90% occurring once. This sample comprised CD8+ T cells from peripheral blood mononuclear cells, obtained in the first trimester of pregnancy. The receptors here all came from a female donor with multiple sclerosis, enrolled in a pregnancy study.

This sequence joins TRBV7-9 and TRBJ2-2; 8 nucleotides align to TRBD2. Germline V gives CDR1 SEHNR, CDR2 FQNEAQ (reference sequence). Losses at the gene ends were 5 bases for V and 5 bases for J; bases not matched to a gene: 10. The CDR3 extends over 16 amino acids. The CDR3 is CASSPLTSEGTGELFF. As DNA, the CDR3 is TGTGCCAGCAGCCCCCTGACTAGCGAGGGGACCGGGGAGCTGTTTTTT.

On this clone: Other DNA sequences in this sample translate to the same CDR3. The chain recombines TRBV9 with TRBJ2-2, with a tentative D call TRBD2 (6 bases). This CDR3 comprises 15 residues. The V gene lost 0 bases and the J gene lost 5 bases, with 11 bases spanning the gap. The germline V gene has CDR1 SGDLS and CDR2 YYNGEE. The CDR3 DNA sequence: TGTGCCAGCAGCGTAGAAACAGGAGGGACCGGGGAGCTGTTTTTT. As protein: CASSVETGGTGELFF.

This rearrangement joins TRBV30 to TRBJ1-1; a weak D match, TRBD1 (5 bases). The CDR3 spans 13 residues. V was pared by 3 bases and J by 5 bases, with 13 bases between. Germline values: CDR1 GTSNPN, CDR2 SVGIG (reference sequence). The DNA of the CDR3 is TGTGCCTGGAGGACACCAGGGTGGACTGAAGCTTTCTTT. This gives the protein CAWRTPGWTEAFF.

This chain links TRBV5-6 with TRBJ2-5; D call uncertain. V was shortened by 1 base and J by 2 bases, with 12 bases between the two germline ends. The CDR3 spans 15 residues. Germline V gene sequence: CDR1 SGHDT, CDR2 YYEEEE. The CDR3 here is CASSLQRLEQETQYF. CDR3 nucleotides: TGTGCCAGCAGCTTGCAGAGACTCGAGCAAGAGACCCAGTACTTC.

This chain connects TRBV6-4 to TRBJ2-3, with TRBD2 identical over 9 bases. Germline V gene data show CDR1 as MRHNA and CDR2 as SNTAGT. The junction had 7 bases not matched to a gene; V was cut back by 2 bases and J by 4 bases. This CDR3 spans 16 amino acids. CDR3 in DNA: TGTGCCAGCAGTGACGTGTGGCGGGGGGGCCCAGATACGCAGTATTTT. It encodes CASSDVWRGGPDTQYF.

The CDR3 reads CASSGDTGTSGGVTGELFF. The DNA of the CDR3 is TGCGCCAGCAGTGGGGACACCGGGACTAGCGGGGGAGTCACCGGGGAGCTGTTTTTT. V usage is TRBV10-1 and J usage is TRBJ2-2; 14 nucleotides match TRBD2. The V and J ends lost 4 bases and 4 bases, in that order; junction bases with no gene match: 11. The CDR3 spans 19 residues. The germline gives CDR1 WNHNN, CDR2 SYGVQD (reference sequence).

The chain couples TRBV5-1 to TRBJ2-1; D is unclear. The CDR3 runs 15 residues. V shed 2 bases and J shed 0 bases, with 9 bases lying between them. CDR1 SGHRS and CDR2 YFSETQ come from the germline V gene. The CDR3 protein is CASSFTGLSYNEQFF. CDR3 sequence (DNA): TGCGCCAGCAGCTTTACGGGTCTCTCCTACAATGAGCAGTTCTTC.

The chain couples TRBV5-5 to TRBJ1-1; unclear D gene. V was trimmed by 1 base and J by 5 bases, leaving 9 bases between them. Germline CDR1 is SGHKS and CDR2 is YYEKEE (reference sequence). This CDR3 spans 13 amino acids. The DNA for the CDR3 is TGTGCCAGCAGCTTGAGAAGAGGAACTGAAGCTTTCTTT. Translation gives CASSLRRGTEAFF.

The rearrangement joins TRBV28 to TRBJ1-2; 8 bases are a match to TRBD1. The CDR3 runs to 16 residues. V shed 5 bases, J shed 1 base, and the junction held 9 bases outside the gene matches. Germline V gives CDR1 MDHEN, CDR2 SYDVKM. CDR3 DNA sequence: TGTGCCAGCAGTCCTACCTGGGACAGGCATAACTATGGCTACACCTTC. It encodes CASSPTWDRHNYGYTF.

J is TRBJ2-5 and V is TRBV15; TRBD1 aligns across 11 bases. With V trimmed by 3 bases and J by 5 bases, 5 bases remained unmatched. Looked up from germline, CDR1 is LNHNV and CDR2 is YYDKDF (reference sequence). The CDR3 has 15 residues. CDR3 loop: CATSSLGTGGETQYF. DNA for the CDR3: TGTGCCACCAGCAGTCTCGGGACAGGGGGTGAGACCCAGTACTTC.

V and J are TRBV15 and TRBJ2-3, with 11 bases that match TRBD2. Per the germline V gene, CDR1 is LNHNV and CDR2 is YYDKDF (reference sequence). V lost 1 base to trimming and J lost 4 bases; unmatched junction nucleotides: 1. CDR3 length: 15 residues. CDR3 in DNA: TGTGCCACCAGCAGAGTAGCGGGGGGGCCAGATACGCAGTATTTT. Protein: CATSRVAGGPDTQYF.

The chain uses TRBV6-1 and TRBJ1-2; D is unresolved. The CDR3 runs to 14 residues. Trimming cost V 7 bases and J 4 bases, with 16 bases left between them. Germline values: CDR1 MNHNS, CDR2 SASEGT. The CDR3 DNA follows: TGTGCCAGCAACCTGCTCGGGGAGCCCTATGGCTACACCTTC. Its protein is CASNLLGEPYGYTF.

V gene TRBV4-3 combines with J gene TRBJ2-7; TRBD2 aligns across 8 bases. The CDR3 is 14 amino acids. Germline V gives CDR1 LGHNA, CDR2 YSLEER. With 2 bases clipped from V and 6 bases from J, the junction kept 6 bases outside the gene matches. The CDR3 loop is CASSQWTSQGEQYF. CDR3 DNA: TGCGCCAGCAGCCAATGGACTAGCCAGGGCGAGCAGTACTTC.

The chain links TRBV10-1 to TRBJ2-7; a weak D match, TRBD1 (6 bases). This CDR3 is 15 amino acids long. Germline-derived CDR1 and CDR2 are WNHNN and SYGVQD (reference sequence). The V end lost 0 bases, the J end lost 0 bases, and 9 bases lay between the germline ends. CDR3 bases: TGCGCCAGCAGTGAGTCCCCGGACAGCTCCTACGAGCAGTACTTC. This translates into CASSESPDSSYEQYF.

This chain joins TRBV19 and TRBJ2-2, with TRBD2 matching 7 bases. The germline CDR1 and CDR2 sequences are LNHDA and SQIVND (reference sequence). The CDR3 is made up of 16 amino acids. The J segment lost 4 bases and the V segment lost 0 bases, leaving 5 bases of the junction unmatched. The CDR3 loop is CASSIEGGVPTGELFF. Here the CDR3 DNA reads TGTGCCAGTAGTATAGAGGGGGGGGTGCCCACCGGGGAGCTGTTTTTT.

CDR3 DNA sequence: TGCAGCCTTGGGACCAGGGGGCGGGGAGAAAAACTGTTTTTT. It is translated as CSLGTRGRGEKLFF. The chain joins TRBV29-1 to TRBJ1-4; 8 nucleotides line up with TRBD1. The germline CDR1 and CDR2 sequences are SQVTM and ANQGSEA. This CDR3 has 14 amino acids. V lost 8 bases and J lost 8; bases outside the gene matches: 13.

J is TRBJ1-4 and V is TRBV6-6; D might be TRBD1 (6 bases). This CDR3 is built from 15 residues. From germline, CDR1 is MNHNY and CDR2 SVGAGI (reference sequence). V lost 6 bases, J lost 8 bases, and 19 bases lay in between. The CDR3 DNA reads TGTGCCAGCAGAGATCCGACAGGACTTGGGGAAAAACTGTTTTTT. Translating it yields CASRDPTGLGEKLFF.

This clone was detected once. The chain recombines TRBV29-1 with TRBJ2-5; no firm D call. CDR1 and CDR2 (germline): SQVTM, ANQGSEA. The CDR3 extends over 10 amino acids. Between the trimmed V and J ends, which lost 7 bases and 5 bases, there was a span of 8 bases. This chain's CDR3 is CSAEWETQYF. The CDR3 coding sequence is TGCAGCGCCGAGTGGGAGACCCAGTACTTC.

The chain recombines TRBV5-1 with TRBJ1-2, with 8 positions matching TRBD1. CDR3 size: 13 residues. V was clipped by 2 bases and J by 6 bases; unmatched bases: 3. Per germline, CDR1 SGHRS and CDR2 YFSETQ. CDR3 region: CASSFQGANGYTF. The CDR3 DNA reads TGCGCCAGCAGCTTCCAGGGGGCGAATGGCTACACCTTC.

The chain combines TRBV7-9 with TRBJ1-2; 7 bases agree with TRBD1. The CDR3 is 14 amino acids. The germline gives CDR1 SEHNR, CDR2 FQNEAQ (reference sequence). V dropped 2 bases and J dropped 3; count of bases not matched to a gene: 3. The CDR3 DNA reads TGTGCCAGCAGCTTATCCGGGACAGACTATGGCTACACCTTC. Translation: CASSLSGTDYGYTF.

The rearrangement links TRBV5-6 to TRBJ1-2; possibly TRBD1 for D (6 bases). Per the germline V gene, CDR1 is SGHDT and CDR2 is YYEEEE. The CDR3 sequence is 14 residues long. The germline V and J ends were trimmed by 3 bases and 0 bases, with 9 bases remaining between them. CDR3 in amino acids: CASSWDTTNYGYTF. CDR3 coding DNA: TGTGCCAGCAGCTGGGACACCACTAACTATGGCTACACCTTC.

The V gene is TRBV27, the J gene TRBJ1-5; maybe TRBD1 (5 bases). V lost 6 bases and J lost 3, with 18 bases in between. This CDR3 region has 16 residues. In germline, CDR1 is MNHEY, CDR2 SMNVEV (reference sequence). The CDR3 loop is CASRDGDSFINQPQHF. The CDR3 bases are TGTGCCAGCAGGGACGGGGACTCCTTCATCAATCAGCCCCAGCATTTT.

This chain uses TRBV19 with TRBJ1-2; weak D call: TRBD1 (5 bases). The V gene's germline CDR1 is LNHDA and CDR2 SQIVND (reference sequence). Trimming cost V 7 bases and J 6 bases, with 18 bases left between them. CDR3 length: 14 amino acids. The CDR3 DNA reads as TGTGCCAGTAAACAAGACAGATACGATGATGGCTACACCTTC. It specifies CASKQDRYDDGYTF.

The genes are TRBV6-1 and TRBJ2-7; D possibly corresponds to TRBD1 (6 bases). The germline V gene encodes CDR1 MNHNS and CDR2 SASEGT. V lost 6 bases and J 2 bases, leaving 11 bases between the germline ends. This CDR3 is built from 13 residues. Written as DNA, the CDR3 is TGTGCCAGCAGATTAGGACAGACCTACGAGCAGTACTTC. Translation gives CASRLGQTYEQYF.

This clone is classed as medium-sized (0.01 to 0.1%). V is TRBV6-1 and J is TRBJ1-2; 8 bases are shared with TRBD1. The CDR3 covers 18 residues. CDR1 is MNHNS, CDR2 SASEGT, per germline. V lost 4 bases to trimming and J lost 5 bases; unmatched junction nucleotides: 18. The CDR3 bases are TGTGCCAGCAGTGCCATTGGAGGGACAGGACCAGGAACTTATGGCTACACCTTC. This sequence encodes CASSAIGGTGPGTYGYTF.

The J gene is TRBJ1-2, the V gene TRBV7-9; 7 positions match TRBD1. CDR3 size: 11 residues. Trimming cost V 8 bases and J 8 bases; bases outside gene matches: 5. Germline V lookup: CDR1 SEHNR, CDR2 FQNEAQ (reference sequence). The CDR3 bases are TGTGCCAGCGGACCACAGGGGGGCTACACCTTC. Amino acids: CASGPQGGYTF. The full variable domain, completed using reference TRBV7-9 and TRBJ1-2, is DTGVSQNPRHKITKRGQNVTFRCDPISEHNRLYWYRQTLGQGPEFLTYFQNEAQLEKSRLLSDRFSAERPKGSFSTLEIQRTEQGDSAMYLCASGPQGGYTFGSGTRLTVV.

The chain links TRBV10-2 to TRBJ2-3; 8 nucleotides line up with TRBD2. This CDR3 has 17 amino acids. Germline CDR1 and CDR2: WSHSY and SAAADI. The ends lost 1 base at V and 0 bases at J; junction bases unmatched: 6. The CDR3 DNA sequence: TGCGCCAGCAGTGAGTACGGGGGGGCATTGAGCACAGATACGCAGTATTTT. This translates into CASSEYGGALSTDTQYF.

CDR3 coding DNA: TGCGCCAGCAGCCAAGCTCTAGGGACAGGGGTTGGAAACACCATATATTTT. Translation gives CASSQALGTGVGNTIYF. The V and J genes are TRBV4-1 and TRBJ1-3; 10 bases align to TRBD1. CDR1 is MGHRA and CDR2 is YSYEKL in the germline V gene. This CDR3 has 17 amino acids. Trimming removed 1 base from V and 3 bases from J; junction bases left unmatched: 6.

This sequence joins TRBV5-1 and TRBJ2-5; weak D call: TRBD1 (6 bases). V lost 6 bases and J 1 base, leaving 16 bases between the germline ends. The CDR3 is 15 amino acids. Germline CDR1 is SGHRS and CDR2 is YFSETQ. The CDR3: CASNQGGYSQETQYF. The CDR3 DNA reads as TGCGCCAGCAACCAAGGGGGTTACAGCCAAGAGACCCAGTACTTC. The whole variable domain, remainder taken from reference TRBV5-1 and TRBJ2-5, is KAGVTQTPRYLIKTRGQQVTLSCSPISGHRSVSWYQQTPGQGLQFLFEYFSETQRNKGNFPGRFSGRQFSNSRSEMNVSTLELGDSALYLCASNQGGYSQETQYFGPGTRLLVL.

This chain links TRBV27 with TRBJ2-7, with TRBD1 matching 7 bases. The CDR3 spans 14 residues. Per the germline V gene, CDR1 is MNHEY and CDR2 is SMNVEV (reference sequence). The ends lost 6 bases at V and 3 bases at J; junction bases unmatched: 8. This chain's CDR3 is CASSPQGYYYEQYF. The DNA for the CDR3 is TGTGCCAGCAGCCCACAGGGGTACTACTACGAGCAGTACTTC.

V usage is TRBV27 and J usage is TRBJ1-5; possibly TRBD1 for D (6 bases). Germline loops: CDR1 MNHEY, CDR2 SMNVEV (reference sequence). V lost 3 bases to trimming and J lost 5 bases, with 14 bases between them. The length of the CDR3 is 15 residues. The CDR3 loop reads CASSFSHRVDQPQHF. In DNA, the CDR3 is TGTGCCAGCAGTTTTTCGCACAGGGTTGATCAGCCCCAGCATTTT.